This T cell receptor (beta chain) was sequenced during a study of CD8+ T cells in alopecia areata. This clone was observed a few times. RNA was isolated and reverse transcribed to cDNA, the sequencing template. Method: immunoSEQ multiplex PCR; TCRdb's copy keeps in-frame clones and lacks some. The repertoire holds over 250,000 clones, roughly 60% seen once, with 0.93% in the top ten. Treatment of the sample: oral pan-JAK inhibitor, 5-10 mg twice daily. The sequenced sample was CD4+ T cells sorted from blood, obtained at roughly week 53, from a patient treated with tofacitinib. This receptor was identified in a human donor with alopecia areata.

The CDR3 here is CASSLGRWNTEAFF. The CDR3 DNA reads TGTGCCAGCAGCTTAGGACGGTGGAACACTGAAGCTTTCTTT. V usage is TRBV7-2 and J usage is TRBJ1-1, with unresolved D. Trimming took off 1 base at V and 1 base at J, with 7 bases between the two ends. Per the germline V gene, CDR1 is SGHTA and CDR2 is FQGNSA. CDR3 length equals 14 residues.